Listed here are 29 T cell receptor beta chains from one sample, sequenced in a study of vaccination and CD4 T cells after COVID-19 (dated by TCRdb to 2022 to 2024). Library generation was performed with PCR. Instrument on record: Illumina iSeq 100. TCR sequencing of DNA from cultured CD4+ T cells used the Oncomine TCR Beta short-read assay at the Johns Hopkins FTIC core. TCRdb reran the public reads through fastp at Q25 and MiXCR, keeping productive beta chains. Each record represents a unique CDR3 protein, reported with the most common genes and DNA among its rows. Within this sample are fewer than 15,000 distinct CDR3 sequences, with 35% of them counted one time only. The top ten clonotypes cover around 10% of the sample. The treatment or condition label corresponds to: roughly 10-day PBMC culture with coronavirus spike peptide pools or control peptides (ViraFEST assay). No antigen is known for these receptors.

The sequenced material came from CD4+ T cells from blood, cultured in vitro. Source of these receptors: a human donor who had recovered from COVID-19.

This clonotype was picked up a small number of times. The V gene is TRBV30, the J gene TRBJ2-1, with 15 bases fitting TRBD2. Per germline, CDR1 GTSNPN and CDR2 SVGIG (reference sequence). Germline trimming cut 5 bases from V and 4 bases from J; bases unmatched to any gene: 6. This CDR3 spans 16 amino acids. DNA for the CDR3: TGTGCCTGGGGAACGGGACTAGCGGGGGGTTACAATGAGCAGTTCTTC. This sequence encodes CAWGTGLAGGYNEQFF.

The table lists this clonotype with a few counts. The chain employs TRBV28 and TRBJ1-2, with TRBD1 identical over 7 bases. V shed 4 bases, J shed 10 bases, and the junction held 3 bases outside the gene matches. This CDR3 region has 11 residues. From germline, CDR1 is MDHEN and CDR2 SYDVKM. CDR3 nucleotide sequence: TGTGCCAGCAGTTCAGACAGGGACTACACCTTC. Translation gives CASSSDRDYTF.

Points on this clonotype: As the CDR3 is not closed by the conserved phenylalanine or tryptophan, this likely results from a read error. The chain links TRBV24-1 to TRBJ2-1, with D perhaps TRBD1 (7 bases). V was pared by 3 bases and J by 1 base, with 18 bases between. The CDR3 extends over 18 amino acids. CDR1 KGHDR and CDR2 SFDVKD come from the germline V gene. The CDR3 nucleotides are TGTGCCACCAGTGATCCAACCTACAGGGGAGGATCCTACAATGAGCAGTTCTAC. It specifies CATSDPTYRGGSYNEQFY.

This clonotype occurred once. The chain has TRBV9 and TRBJ2-3; D possibly corresponds to TRBD2 (5 bases). Trimming took 7 bases from V and 6 from J, leaving 12 bases between them. This CDR3 is built from 12 residues. Per the germline V gene, CDR1 is SGDLS and CDR2 is YYNGEE. For the CDR3, the DNA is TGTGCCAGCGGTACGGGGATGGATACGCAGTATTTT. Its translation: CASGTGMDTQYF. The full variable domain, completed using reference TRBV9 and TRBJ2-3, is DSGVTQTPKHLITATGQRVTLRCSPRSGDLSVYWYQQSLDQGLQFLIQYYNGEERAKGNILERFSAQQFPDLHSELNLSSLELGDSALYFCASGTGMDTQYFGPGTRLTVL.

The chain links TRBV3-1 to TRBJ2-2; 7 bases align to TRBD1. The CDR3 contains 14 residues. The ends lost 4 bases at V and 5 bases at J; junction bases unmatched: 4. Germline-derived CDR1 and CDR2 are LGHDT and YNNKEL (reference sequence). CDR3 amino acids: CASSPSTGTGELFF. The CDR3 nucleotides read TGTGCCAGCAGCCCCTCGACAGGGACCGGGGAGCTGTTTTTT.

This rearrangement joins TRBV30 to TRBJ1-6, with D maybe TRBD1 (5 bases). Germline-derived CDR1 and CDR2 are GTSNPN and SVGIG (reference sequence). This CDR3 spans 17 amino acids. Trimming took 7 bases from V and 0 from J, leaving 19 bases between them. CDR3 loop: CASSFLGDSSYNSPLHF. CDR3 bases: TGTGCCTCCTCCTTCCTAGGCGACAGCTCCTATAATTCACCCCTCCACTTT.

The chain has TRBV12-2 and TRBJ2-7. TRBV12-2 is tagged as a pseudogene. The CDR3 loop spans 12 amino acids. The CDR3 loop is CASRLPRRGQYF. CDR3 DNA sequence: TGTGCAAGTCGCTTACCCCGACGCGGGCAGTACTTC.

This clonotype has more than one count but fewer than ten. The chain links TRBV7-9 to TRBJ1-4; perhaps TRBD1 as D (6 bases). This CDR3 is built from 15 residues. The germline V and J ends were trimmed by 5 bases and 5 bases, with 15 bases remaining between them. Germline values: CDR1 SEHNR, CDR2 FQNEAQ (reference sequence). CDR3 sequence reads: CASSQYGQPNEKLFF. In DNA form, the CDR3 reads TGTGCCAGCAGCCAATACGGACAGCCGAATGAAAAACTGTTTTTT.

This chain joins TRBV7-3 and TRBJ1-2; D gene unclear. Germline values: CDR1 SGHTA, CDR2 FQGTGA. The CDR3 consists of 13 residues. The V end lost 5 bases, the J end lost 0 bases, and 7 bases lay between the germline ends. CDR3 coding DNA: TGTGCCAGCAGCCCTCAGCCTAACTATGGCTACACCTTC. It specifies CASSPQPNYGYTF.

The chain uses TRBV10-2 and TRBJ1-1; a possible D gene is TRBD1 (6 bases). The CDR3 contains 14 residues. V was clipped by 6 bases and J by 4 bases, with 15 bases between them. Per germline, CDR1 WSHSY and CDR2 SAAADI. The CDR3 spells CASRVDRRGTEAFF. The CDR3 DNA reads TGCGCCAGCAGGGTCGACAGGAGGGGCACTGAAGCTTTCTTT.

V usage is TRBV7-3 and J usage is TRBJ2-2; unclear D gene. Trimming cost V 5 bases and J 4 bases, with 8 bases left between them. This CDR3 is built from 13 residues. CDR1 SGHTA and CDR2 FQGTGA come from the germline V gene. Written as DNA, the CDR3 is TGTGCCAGCAGCCCCCGCGGCACCGGGGAGCTGTTTTTT. Translating gives CASSPRGTGELFF.

This clonotype has just a few counts. This chain uses TRBV7-3 with TRBJ1-2; D perhaps matches TRBD1 (5 bases). CDR1 and CDR2 from the germline V gene are SGHTA and FQGTGA. The ends were cut back, 5 bases at V and 8 bases at J, with 18 bases in the middle. The CDR3 length is 14 residues. CDR3 sequence: CASSPNRDGGGYTF. The CDR3, as DNA: TGTGCCAGCAGCCCAAACCGGGACGGTGGGGGCTACACCTTC.

With respect to this clonotype: A read error may produce the germline difference seen at one junction end. The rearrangement links TRBV7-2 to TRBJ2-7; D gene uncertain. Germline CDR1 reads SGHTA; CDR2 reads FQGNSA. The CDR3 sequence is 17 residues long. The CDR3 bases are TGCGCCAGCAGCCAAGTAGATATGGGATTCTCATCCGGCGAGCAGTACTTC. Protein product: CASSQVDMGFSSGEQYF.

V and J are TRBV19 and TRBJ1-5, with D unclear. CDR3 length: 13 amino acids. Trimming removed 6 bases from V and 0 bases from J, with 6 bases in between. The germline V gene encodes CDR1 LNHDA and CDR2 SQIVND (reference sequence). The CDR3 DNA reads TGTGCCAGTAGCCGGAATAGCAATCAGCCCCAGCATTTT. Protein product: CASSRNSNQPQHF.

By its share, this clonotype is medium-sized. The CDR3 reads CSASEGGRGQPQHF. CDR3 nucleotides: TGCAGTGCTAGTGAGGGGGGACGGGGTCAGCCCCAGCATTTT. The chain links TRBV20-1 to TRBJ1-5; TRBD1 is a possible D gene (6 bases). Germline V gives CDR1 DFQATT, CDR2 SNEGSKA (reference sequence). The V gene lost 3 bases and the J gene lost 6 bases, with 15 bases spanning the gap. CDR3 length: 14 amino acids.

This clonotype was counted a few times. This chain links TRBV10-3 with TRBJ2-3; 8 nucleotides match TRBD2. CDR1 is ENHRY, CDR2 SYGVKD, per germline. The CDR3 is made up of 14 amino acids. Trimming removed 2 bases from V and 6 bases from J; junction bases left unmatched: 4. The CDR3 loop is CAISEPGGVDTQYF. The CDR3 nucleotides read TGTGCCATCAGTGAGCCGGGGGGGGTCGATACGCAGTATTTT.

The chain uses TRBV5-1 and TRBJ2-7, with 7 bases that match TRBD2. This CDR3 contains 13 residues. The V gene's germline CDR1 is SGHRS and CDR2 YFSETQ. The V gene end was trimmed by 3 bases and the J gene end by 3 bases; junction bases not matched to a gene: 3. Here the CDR3 reads CASSYLAGYEQYF. CDR3 DNA sequence: TGCGCCAGCAGCTACTTAGCGGGCTACGAGCAGTACTTC.

V and J are TRBV4-1 and TRBJ2-7; TRBD1 aligns across 8 bases. V was clipped by 1 base and J by 2 bases; unmatched bases: 7. The CDR3 runs 16 residues. CDR1 MGHRA and CDR2 YSYEKL come from the germline V gene. The CDR3, as DNA: TGCGCCAGCAGCCAAGGGAAAGGACAGGGCACCTACGAGCAGTACTTC. It specifies CASSQGKGQGTYEQYF.

This clonotype was seen only a few times. The chain uses TRBV7-2 and TRBJ2-3; TRBD2 might be the D (6 bases). The length of the CDR3 is 15 residues. Between the trimmed V and J ends, which lost 4 bases and 3 bases, there was a span of 14 bases. From germline, CDR1 is SGHTA and CDR2 FQGNSA. The CDR3, as DNA: TGTGCCAGCAGCTCTGCGGGGAAAGTGACAGATACGCAGTATTTT. Translation gives CASSSAGKVTDTQYF.

In DNA, the CDR3 is TGCAGTGCTAGAAAGCGGGTGCAGAACACAGATACGCAGTATTTT. Residues: CSARKRVQNTDTQYF. The chain employs TRBV20-1 and TRBJ2-3, with D possibly being TRBD2 (6 bases). V dropped 2 bases and J dropped 2 bases, with 14 bases sitting between them. The CDR3 is made up of 15 amino acids. The germline V gene encodes CDR1 DFQATT and CDR2 SNEGSKA (reference sequence).

CDR3 nucleotide sequence: TGTGCCAGCAGCTCGGAGCCTGGGACTAGCGGGGGCACAGATACGCAGTATTTT. Its protein product is CASSSEPGTSGGTDTQYF. The chain is built from TRBV7-9 and TRBJ2-3; 13 bases line up with TRBD2. CDR1 is SEHNR, CDR2 FQNEAQ, per germline (reference sequence). J gave up 1 base and V 4 bases, and 8 bases lay outside the gene matches. This CDR3 comprises 18 residues.

The chain recombines TRBV12-3 or TRBV12-4 with TRBJ2-2; D is unresolved. This CDR3 spans 12 amino acids. Trimming shortened V by 6 bases and J by 8 bases, and 10 bases separated the two germline ends. CDR3 protein: CASSTMGGELFF. CDR3 in DNA: TGTGCCAGCAGCACAATGGGAGGGGAGCTGTTTTTT.

Only a few counts were recorded for this clonotype. The DNA for the CDR3 is TGTGCCAGTAGTATAGATCGGGCCCGTCCCAAAAACATTCAGTACTTC. This translates into CASSIDRARPKNIQYF. The chain links TRBV19 to TRBJ2-4; no firm D call. The CDR3 covers 16 residues. Germline assignment: CDR1 LNHDA and CDR2 SQIVND (reference sequence). Trimming removed 0 bases from V and 2 bases from J, with 11 bases in between.

This clonotype came up a few times. V and J are TRBV20-1 and TRBJ1-5; 10 nucleotides match TRBD1. Germline V gene sequence: CDR1 DFQATT, CDR2 SNEGSKA (reference sequence). Trimming took 5 bases from V and 6 from J; bases not matched to a gene: 4. The CDR3 is 13 amino acids. The DNA for the CDR3 is TGCAGTGCTGGCGGGACAGGGGTTCAGCCCCAGCATTTT. It codes for CSAGGTGVQPQHF.

The chain joins TRBV15 to TRBJ2-1; no clear D gene. V was cut by 1 base and J by 1 base, with 11 bases left in between. Germline CDR1 is LNHNV and CDR2 is YYDKDF (reference sequence). The CDR3 contains 16 residues. In nucleotides, the CDR3 is TGTGCCACCAGCAGAGTAGGTAGCCTTTCCTACAATGAGCAGTTCTTC. It encodes CATSRVGSLSYNEQFF.

This clonotype appeared a few times. V is TRBV21-1 and J is TRBJ2-7; the table's D call, TRBD1, has no DNA check behind it. TRBV21-1 is described as a pseudogene. This CDR3 has 21 amino acids. The DNA for the CDR3 is TGTGCCAGCAGCAAAGGGGTCCCGCAGGGGTATGTCGAGAGGATGGACTACGAGCAGTACTTC. Translating it yields CASSKGVPQGYVERMDYEQYF.

This clonotype was counted only a few times. The chain carries TRBV18 and TRBJ1-5, with D uncertain. The CDR3 is 13 amino acids. Germline lookup yields CDR1 KGHSH and CDR2 LQKENI. V lost 3 bases and J 10 bases, leaving 13 bases between the germline ends. The CDR3 loop is CASSPEEIGPQHF. The CDR3 coding sequence is TGTGCCAGCTCACCCGAGGAAATTGGACCCCAGCATTTT.

This chain connects TRBV6-1 to TRBJ2-1; D possibly matches TRBD1 or TRBD2 (5 bases each). This CDR3 region has 15 residues. The germline V and J ends were trimmed by 6 bases and 8 bases, with 20 bases remaining between them. The germline gives CDR1 MNHNS, CDR2 SASEGT. Here the CDR3 DNA reads TGTGCCAGCAGCCCCCATACGGGGCGGTACTATGAGCAGTTCTTC. Its protein is CASSPHTGRYYEQFF.

This clonotype has only a few counts. The rearrangement joins TRBV20-1 to TRBJ1-2; D is ambiguous. V was clipped by 5 bases and J by 8 bases, with 18 bases between them. The CDR3 is 13 residues long. Germline CDR1 is DFQATT and CDR2 is SNEGSKA (reference sequence). In nucleotides, the CDR3 is TGCAGTGCTGGAATCAGGTTTTTGCAGGGCTACACCTTC. Its protein product is CSAGIRFLQGYTF.